Reported below is one TCR beta chain. Its antigen is still unknown. The CDR3 spans 14 residues. Trimming pared 5 bases from V and 6 bases from J, leaving 16 bases between. Germline loops: CDR1 MNHEY, CDR2 SVGAGI. These data come from a study of CD8 T cell repertoires and HIV-1 epitope variants. Produced via immunoSEQ multiplex PCR; TCRdb's table is partial and in-frame only. The data contain about 5,900 clones, 50% to 70% of them seen just once; the ten biggest clones take up 41%. This chain uses TRBV6-5 with TRBJ1-2; perhaps TRBD1 as D (5 bases). This clonotype was obtained from a male donor with HIV. Material: cultured CD8+ T cells derived from PBMCs. The DNA for the CDR3 is TGTGCCAGCAGTCCCCAGGGAGGGTTTCATGGCTACACCTTC. Protein product: CASSPQGGFHGYTF.